These T cell receptor beta chains were read from a single sample in a study of neurological immune-mediated disorders. Each CDR3 protein is one row after TCRdb ran MiXCR on the 5' RACE reads. Of 45,000 to 55,000 distinct CDR3 sequences in the sample, 4.5% to 7% were seen once. The source material was CD4+ T cells from blood. These receptor sequences come from a woman aged 18-29 years with multiple sclerosis. The CDR3 runs from the conserved cysteine through the conserved F or W. D genes are given only for firm matches. Expanded clones are given a class, and other clones once, few, many or no size at all.

DNA: TGTGCCAGCAGCCAAATTCGGACAGGGGGCGGACAAAGGGTAGCTTTCTTT; CDR3: CASSQIRTGGGQRVAFF; D: TRBD1; J: TRBJ1-1; size: .; length: 17; V: TRBV3-1
DNA: TGCGCCAGCAGCTTAGGACACGGAGAAGAAAAACTGTTTTTT; CDR3: CASSLGHGEEKLFF; D: .; J: TRBJ1-4; size: many; length: 14; V: TRBV5-1
DNA: TGCGCCAGCAGCTTGGCTACTCCCGGCTCTGGAAACACCATATATTTT; CDR3: CASSLATPGSGNTIYF; D: .; J: TRBJ1-3; size: many; length: 16; V: TRBV5-1
DNA: TGTGCCAGCAGGCGGGACGGACAGACCTACGAGCAGTACTTC; CDR3: CASRRDGQTYEQYF; D: .; J: TRBJ2-7; size: many; length: 14; V: TRBV28
DNA: TGTGCCAGCAGTTCCCCGAACTATGGCTACACCTTC; CDR3: CASSSPNYGYTF; D: .; J: TRBJ1-2; size: many; length: 12; V: TRBV28
DNA: TGTGCCAGCAGCTTAGCTCCTGGGGAGGACGCTTTCTTT; CDR3: CASSLAPGEDAFF; D: .; J: TRBJ1-1; size: .; length: 13; V: TRBV11-2
DNA: TGCGCCAGCAGCACCGGGACAGGGGGAAATCGGGCGGAGACCCAGTACTTC; CDR3: CASSTGTGGNRAETQYF; D: TRBD1; J: TRBJ2-5; size: many; length: 17; V: TRBV5-1
DNA: TGTGCCAGCAGCGTAGGGGGACTAGCGGGGTTAAATGAGCAGTTCTTC; CDR3: CASSVGGLAGLNEQFF; D: TRBD2; J: TRBJ2-1; size: many; length: 16; V: TRBV9
DNA: TGTGCCAGCAGAATCACTAGCGGGCAGAACACCGGGGAGCTGTTTTTT; CDR3: CASRITSGQNTGELFF; D: TRBD2; J: TRBJ2-2; size: many; length: 16; V: TRBV6-5
DNA: TGTGCCAGTAGTACCTCTAGAAACACCGGGGAGCTGTTTTTT; CDR3: CASSTSRNTGELFF; D: .; J: TRBJ2-2; size: .; length: 14; V: TRBV19
DNA: TGTGCCAGCAGTTACCGCACCCCCCAGGGAGCAAACAATGAGCAGTTCTTC; CDR3: CASSYRTPQGANNEQFF; D: .; J: TRBJ2-1; size: many; length: 17; V: TRBV6-5
DNA: TGTGCCAGCAGTGACCGGACAGGGTCGGGCTATGGCTACACCTTC; CDR3: CASSDRTGSGYGYTF; D: TRBD1; J: TRBJ1-2; size: many; length: 15; V: TRBV2
DNA: TGTGCCACCCGCAAAGGGGGTGCGGGGGAGACCCAGTACTTC; CDR3: CATRKGGAGETQYF; D: .; J: TRBJ2-5; size: many; length: 14; V: TRBV12-3/TRBV12-4
DNA: TGTGCCAGCAGTCGGAACTCTGGAAACACCATATATTTT; CDR3: CASSRNSGNTIYF; D: .; J: TRBJ1-3; size: many; length: 13; V: TRBV6-5
DNA: TGTGCCTCCAGGACCTACACTGCAACTAATGAAAAACTGTTTTTT; CDR3: CASRTYTATNEKLFF; D: .; J: TRBJ1-4; size: many; length: 15; V: TRBV30
DNA: TGCAGTGCTAGTCGGGACAGGGGGCGAGAGCAGTACTTC; CDR3: CSASRDRGREQYF; D: TRBD1; J: TRBJ2-7; size: many; length: 13; V: TRBV20-1
DNA: TGCAGCGTTGAGGGCAGGGGGAGTGGGGCCAACGTCCTGACTTTC; CDR3: CSVEGRGSGANVLTF; D: TRBD1; J: TRBJ2-6; size: many; length: 15; V: TRBV29-1
DNA: TGTGCCAGCAGCCCCCAAAAGGTCTCCACCGGGGAGCTGTTTTTT; CDR3: CASSPQKVSTGELFF; D: .; J: TRBJ2-2; size: many; length: 15; V: TRBV5-6
DNA: TGTGCCAGTATCGGTGGAGGCAGGAGGAGTGGTGAAGCTTTCTTT; CDR3: CASIGGGRRSGEAFF; D: .; J: TRBJ1-1; size: many; length: 15; V: TRBV19
DNA: TGTGCCAGCTCGCAACAGGGCGCCCTGAGCTCCTACGAGCAGTACTTC; CDR3: CASSQQGALSSYEQYF; D: .; J: TRBJ2-7; size: .; length: 16; V: TRBV18
DNA: TGTGCCAGTAGTACCCTCGGGACAGCTGGCTACACCTTC; CDR3: CASSTLGTAGYTF; D: TRBD1; J: TRBJ1-2; size: .; length: 13; V: TRBV19
DNA: TGTGCCAGCAGCACCCAGGGGGCCATTCAGTACTTC; CDR3: CASSTQGAIQYF; D: TRBD1; J: TRBJ2-4; size: many; length: 12; V: TRBV7-2
DNA: TGTGCCAGCAGCGCGGGGCGGTGGAACACTGAAGCTTTCTTT; CDR3: CASSAGRWNTEAFF; D: .; J: TRBJ1-1; size: many; length: 14; V: TRBV11-2
DNA: TGCAGTGCCCAGAGTAGGCTTTCCTACGAGCAGTACTTC; CDR3: CSAQSRLSYEQYF; D: .; J: TRBJ2-7; size: many; length: 13; V: TRBV20-1
DNA: TGTGCCAGCAGCTTGACTAACCGAGGGGAGCAGTTCTTC; CDR3: CASSLTNRGEQFF; D: .; J: TRBJ2-1; size: many; length: 13; V: TRBV5-5
DNA: TGTGCCAGCAGCCCATCCCGGGGGTATGGCTACACCTTC; CDR3: CASSPSRGYGYTF; D: .; J: TRBJ1-2; size: many; length: 13; V: TRBV9
DNA: TGTGCCAGCAGCTCCGCTTTGACAGGGGGCTCTGGGGCCAACGTCCTGACTTTC; CDR3: CASSSALTGGSGANVLTF; D: TRBD1; J: TRBJ2-6; size: many; length: 18; V: TRBV12-3/TRBV12-4
DNA: TGTGCCAGCAGTTACTCGACTTCCAAAGAGACCCAGTACTTC; CDR3: CASSYSTSKETQYF; D: .; J: TRBJ2-5; size: many; length: 14; V: TRBV6-2/TRBV6-3
DNA: TGCAGTGCTGTGGACGACAACTATGGCTACACCTTC; CDR3: CSAVDDNYGYTF; D: .; J: TRBJ1-2; size: many; length: 12; V: TRBV20-1
DNA: TGCAGTGCTAGGGACTTTATAGAGACCCAGTACTTC; CDR3: CSARDFIETQYF; D: .; J: TRBJ2-5; size: many; length: 12; V: TRBV20-1